Shown below are 3 T cell receptor beta chains from a single sample sequenced in a study of T cell changes during pregnancy in multiple sclerosis. The assay was immunoSEQ multiplex PCR, and TCRdb's table has in-frame clones only and misses some. Of roughly 35,000 clones in the sample, over 75% are singletons; the top ten hold 0.9% to 1.5%. Source: CD4+ T cells from peripheral blood mononuclear cells, taken before pregnancy. These TCRs come from a female donor with multiple sclerosis, enrolled in a pregnancy study.

The genes are TRBV19 and TRBJ1-2; possible D gene TRBD1, 6 bases. Trimming removed 7 bases at V and 8 bases at J, with 23 bases between. The CDR3 runs to 15 residues. The germline V gene has CDR1 LNHDA and CDR2 SQIVND (reference sequence). CDR3 sequence: CASTSGGGRIWGYTF. The CDR3, as DNA: TGTGCCAGTACATCTGGCGGGGGGCGCATTTGGGGCTACACCTTC.

The CDR3 is CASSLASAVTDTQYF. CDR3 nucleotides: TGCGCCAGCAGCTTGGCATCGGCGGTCACAGATACGCAGTATTTT. The chain employs TRBV5-1 and TRBJ2-3; D unresolved. Trimming took off 0 bases at V and 2 bases at J, with 10 bases between the two ends. The CDR3 runs to 15 residues. Germline CDR1 SGHRS, CDR2 YFSETQ.

The rearrangement uses TRBV6-5 and TRBJ2-7, with 7 bases identical to TRBD2. The CDR3 contains 15 residues. Germline V gene data show CDR1 as MNHEY and CDR2 as SVGAGI. Unmatched junction bases numbered 8, after V lost 6 bases and J lost 0 bases. The CDR3 DNA reads as TGTGCCAGCAGGGGCCTAGCGGATAGCTCCTACGAGCAGTACTTC. This sequence encodes CASRGLADSSYEQYF.